These T cell receptor beta chains were read from a single sample in a study of shared clonotypes between healthy human individuals. The data were produced by immunoSEQ multiplex PCR, yet TCRdb's version contains in-frame clones alone and is incomplete. The top ten clones hold around 0.13% of a sample with around 2.3 million clones, under 97% of them seen once. The sequencing sample was made of naive CD4+ T cells sorted from blood. These receptors originate from a man aged 18 to 30 in good health. Both conserved end residues are part of each CDR3. D genes are given only for firm matches. The size entry is marked missing in some rows and otherwise reads once, few, many or a size class.

V: TRBV27; D: -; J: TRBJ1-1; size: -; CDR3: CASSQTGFTEAFF; DNA: TGTGCCAGCAGCCAAACAGGGTTCACTGAAGCTTTCTTT
V: TRBV5-4; D: TRBD2; J: TRBJ2-3; size: -; CDR3: CASSAASGGPGTQYF; DNA: TGTGCCAGCAGCGCCGCTAGCGGGGGCCCGGGTACGCAGTATTTT
V: TRBV9; D: -; J: TRBJ1-1; size: -; CDR3: CASSGIGTLTAEAFF; DNA: TGTGCCAGCAGCGGAATAGGGACCCTGACCGCTGAAGCTTTCTTT
V: TRBV5-4; D: -; J: TRBJ1-5; size: -; CDR3: CASSFGENQPQHF; DNA: TGTGCCAGCAGCTTCGGTGAAAATCAGCCCCAGCATTTT
V: TRBV7-8; D: -; J: TRBJ1-3; size: -; CDR3: CASSYGAGPPSGNTIYF; DNA: TGTGCCAGCAGCTATGGGGCCGGCCCTCCCTCTGGAAACACCATATATTTT
V: TRBV6-6; D: TRBD2; J: TRBJ2-3; size: -; CDR3: CASSYIRASGTDTQYF; DNA: TGTGCCAGCAGTTACATTCGGGCTAGCGGAACAGATACGCAGTATTTT
V: TRBV2; D: TRBD1; J: TRBJ2-7; size: -; CDR3: CASSEGQGASYEQYF; DNA: TGTGCCAGCAGTGAAGGGCAGGGGGCTTCGTACGAGCAGTACTTC
V: TRBV5-1; D: -; J: TRBJ2-6; size: -; CDR3: CASRRAGANVLTF; DNA: TGCGCCAGCAGGAGGGCTGGGGCCAACGTCCTGACTTTC
V: TRBV5-1; D: TRBD2; J: TRBJ2-7; size: -; CDR3: CASSLELAGRSDF; DNA: TGCGCCAGCAGCTTGGAACTAGCGGGCCGGTCTGACTTC
V: TRBV11-2; D: -; J: TRBJ2-4; size: -; CDR3: CASSLVGGKGENIQYF; DNA: TGTGCCAGCAGCTTAGTTGGAGGGAAAGGCGAAAACATTCAGTACTTC
V: TRBV5-1; D: -; J: TRBJ2-3; size: -; CDR3: CASLTSWTDLGSTQYF; DNA: TGCGCCAGTCTTACCTCCTGGACAGATCTGGGTTCAACGCAGTATTTT
V: TRBV2; D: -; J: TRBJ2-2; size: once; CDR3: CASSGSGTGELFF; DNA: TGTGCCAGCAGTGGTAGTGGCACCGGGGAGCTGTTTTTT
V: TRBV5-1; D: -; J: TRBJ2-7; size: -; CDR3: CASSFGQEPYEQYF; DNA: TGCGCCAGCAGCTTCGGGCAGGAGCCCTACGAGCAGTACTTC
V: TRBV28; D: TRBD1; J: TRBJ1-2; size: -; CDR3: CASSQLSTGDPPF; DNA: TGTGCCAGCAGTCAGCTCTCGACAGGGGACCCCCCCTTC
V: TRBV6-6; D: TRBD1; J: TRBJ1-1; size: -; CDR3: CASSRGQLNTEAFF; DNA: TGTGCCAGCAGTAGGGGACAGCTGAACACTGAAGCTTTCTTT
V: TRBV5-4; D: TRBD1; J: TRBJ1-4; size: once; CDR3: CASSGTGATNEKLFF; DNA: TGTGCCAGCAGCGGGACAGGGGCAACTAATGAAAAACTGTTTTTT
V: TRBV5-4; D: TRBD1; J: TRBJ2-1; size: once; CDR3: CASSSQGAGYNEQFF; DNA: TGTGCCAGCAGCTCTCAGGGGGCGGGCTACAATGAGCAGTTCTTC
V: TRBV6-1; D: TRBD1; J: TRBJ2-1; size: -; CDR3: CASSTMDRGVNEQFF; DNA: TGTGCCAGCAGTACCATGGACAGGGGGGTCAATGAGCAGTTCTTC
V: TRBV2; D: TRBD2; J: TRBJ2-3; size: -; CDR3: CASREQGLAGTDTQYF; DNA: TGTGCCAGCAGAGAACAGGGACTAGCTGGCACAGATACGCAGTATTTT
V: TRBV10-1; D: -; J: TRBJ2-7; size: -; CDR3: CASSGSRGGEQYF; DNA: TGCGCCAGCAGTGGGTCCAGGGGAGGCGAGCAGTACTTC
V: TRBV6-5; D: TRBD1; J: TRBJ1-1; size: -; CDR3: CASRGIGTGNTEAFF; DNA: TGTGCCAGCAGGGGAATTGGGACAGGGAACACTGAAGCTTTCTTT
V: TRBV29-1; D: -; J: TRBJ1-1; size: -; CDR3: CSGKSGGDTEAFF; DNA: TGCAGCGGGAAGAGCGGGGGGGACACTGAAGCTTTCTTT
V: TRBV9; D: TRBD2; J: TRBJ2-3; size: -; CDR3: CASSVGRLAGADTQYF; DNA: TGTGCCAGCAGCGTAGGTCGGCTAGCGGGAGCAGATACGCAGTATTTT
V: TRBV10-3; D: TRBD2; J: TRBJ2-7; size: -; CDR3: CAIDSGGASGEQYF; DNA: TGTGCCATCGATAGCGGGGGGGCGTCCGGCGAGCAGTACTTC
V: TRBV5-1; D: -; J: TRBJ1-4; size: -; CDR3: CASSLEGGLTNEKLFF; DNA: TGCGCCAGCAGCTTGGAAGGAGGGCTGACTAATGAAAAACTGTTTTTT
V: TRBV28; D: -; J: TRBJ1-1; size: -; CDR3: CASRQISGTPNTEAFF; DNA: TGTGCCAGCAGGCAGATCTCCGGGACGCCGAACACTGAAGCTTTCTTT
V: TRBV19; D: -; J: TRBJ1-5; size: few; CDR3: CASSSSGQGQPQHF; DNA: TGTGCCAGTAGTAGCTCGGGACAAGGTCAGCCCCAGCATTTT
V: TRBV29-1; D: TRBD2; J: TRBJ2-3; size: -; CDR3: CSVRLAGVPTDTQYF; DNA: TGCAGCGTAAGACTAGCGGGAGTTCCGACAGATACGCAGTATTTT
V: TRBV5-1; D: -; J: TRBJ2-2; size: once; CDR3: CASSLVVGGDTGELFF; DNA: TGCGCCAGCAGCCTGGTGGTTGGGGGCGACACCGGGGAGCTGTTTTTT
V: TRBV23-1; D: -; J: TRBJ2-6; size: -; CDR3: CASRDITGSTGANVLTF; DNA: TGCGCCAGCAGGGACATTACAGGGTCTACTGGGGCCAACGTCCTGACTTTC
V: TRBV4-1; D: TRBD2; J: TRBJ2-5; size: -; CDR3: CASSQVGGETQYF; DNA: TGCGCCAGCAGCCAAGTCGGGGGGGAGACCCAGTACTTC
V: TRBV6-1; D: TRBD1; J: TRBJ1-2; size: -; CDR3: CASSDRHLGGSSNYGYTF; DNA: TGTGCCAGCAGTGATCGCCACCTAGGGGGCTCCTCGAACTATGGCTACACCTTC
V: TRBV5-4; D: -; J: TRBJ2-3; size: -; CDR3: CASSLTSSTDTQYF; DNA: TGTGCCAGCAGCTTGACTAGCAGCACAGATACGCAGTATTTT
V: TRBV19; D: -; J: TRBJ2-7; size: -; CDR3: CASSRQGYEQYF; DNA: TGTGCCAGTAGTCGGCAGGGCTACGAGCAGTACTTC
V: TRBV28; D: TRBD2; J: TRBJ2-3; size: -; CDR3: CASSLEAGGLTDTQYF; DNA: TGTGCCAGCAGTCTTGAAGCGGGGGGGCTAACAGATACGCAGTATTTT
V: TRBV6-5; D: TRBD2; J: TRBJ2-2; size: -; CDR3: CASSSGLAGVTGELFF; DNA: TGTGCCAGCAGTTCCGGACTAGCGGGTGTCACCGGGGAGCTGTTTTTT
V: TRBV18; D: TRBD2; J: TRBJ2-7; size: -; CDR3: CASSFLAGATYEQYF; DNA: TGTGCCAGCTCATTTCTAGCGGGCGCTACCTACGAGCAGTACTTC
V: TRBV4-2; D: -; J: TRBJ1-4; size: -; CDR3: CASSQAGKLFF; DNA: TGTGCCAGCAGCCAAGCAGGAAAACTGTTTTTT